One T cell receptor (beta chain) is described in this entry. The sample belongs to a study of identical twins. MiXCR, applied by TCRdb to the 5' RACE reads, yields one record per CDR3 protein. Of about 470,000 distinct CDR3 sequences detected, 20% to 25% appear once; the ten largest clones hold just under 3%. Trimming removed 4 bases at V and 5 bases at J, with 8 bases between. The CDR3 consists of 12 residues. CDR1 and CDR2 (germline): SNHLY, FYNNEI. Separately, the same data were catalogued under a study of T cells expressing NK-cell markers.

The clonotype originates from a young woman in good health. The sample consisted of CD4+ T cells sorted from blood. The J gene is TRBJ1-1, the V gene TRBV2; D not certain. CDR3 sequence reads: CASSADGTEAFF. The CDR3 bases are TGTGCCAGCAGTGCGGACGGTACTGAAGCTTTCTTT.